Presented here are 27 T cell receptor beta chains from one specimen sequenced in a study of T cells in Graves' hyperthyroidism and ophthalmopathy. RNA transcripts served as the template for amplifying TCR beta CDR3 regions. The primer set for the first-round RT-PCR of the TCR CDR3 was HTBI. A single record per CDR3 protein comes from TCRdb applying MiXCR to the multiplex PCR reads. This sample has roughly 400,000 distinct CDR3 sequences, with over 11% found just once. Specimen: blood. The receptors come from a man aged 45-60 years with Graves' ophthalmopathy.

This clonotype was detected many times. The J gene is TRBJ2-3, the V gene TRBV5-1; 13 bases fit TRBD2. V lost 4 bases and J lost 1; bases outside the gene matches: 3. Germline values: CDR1 SGHRS, CDR2 YFSETQ. The CDR3 extends over 16 amino acids. CDR3 region: CASSDGLAGGTDTQYF. In nucleotides, the CDR3 is TGCGCCAGCAGCGACGGACTAGCGGGAGGCACAGATACGCAGTATTTT.

As regards this clonotype: A single base separates this from a much larger clone, so it may be a read error. The gene calls are TRBV11-2 and TRBJ2-7, with 7 bases aligning to TRBD2. This CDR3 spans 14 amino acids. Germline loops: CDR1 SGHAT, CDR2 FQNNGV. V shed 6 bases, J shed 4 bases, and the junction held 9 bases outside the gene matches. The CDR3 DNA sequence: TGTGCCAGCAGTCCTGGGGGGGGATGGTACGAGCAGTACTTC. Its protein is CASSPGGGWYEQYF.

This clonotype was seen ten or more times. V is TRBV18 and J is TRBJ1-1, with 11 positions matching TRBD1. V shed 4 bases, J shed 3 bases, and the junction held 7 bases outside the gene matches. The CDR3 sequence is 16 residues long. Germline V lookup: CDR1 KGHSH, CDR2 LQKENI. CDR3 nucleotide sequence: TGTGCCAGCTCACGTCGGACAGGGGGCGCGGACACTGAAGCTTTCTTT. This translates into CASSRRTGGADTEAFF.

There are many counts of this clonotype. The DNA of the CDR3 is TGTGCCAGCAGCTTATGGGACAGCAATTCCTACGAGCAGTACTTC. Its protein is CASSLWDSNSYEQYF. The chain is built from TRBV5-6 and TRBJ2-7; the match to TRBD1 covers 7 bases. The ends lost 2 bases at V and 1 base at J; junction bases unmatched: 6. This CDR3 region has 15 residues. CDR1 and CDR2 from the germline V gene are SGHDT and YYEEEE. Full variable domain (outside the CDR3, taken from reference TRBV5-6 and TRBJ2-7): DAGVTQSPTHLIKTRGQQVTLRCSPKSGHDTVSWYQQALGQGPQFIFQYYEEEERQRGNFPDRFSGHQFPNYSSELNVNALLLGDSALYLCASSLWDSNSYEQYFGPGTRLTVT.

This clonotype showed up many times. The chain combines TRBV5-4 with TRBJ2-7; TRBD2 aligns across 7 bases. V gave up 2 bases and J gave up 3 bases; unmatched junction bases: 8. The CDR3 has 15 amino acids. In germline, CDR1 is SGHNT, CDR2 YYREEE (reference sequence). For the CDR3, the DNA is TGTGCCAGCAGCTTTGGGGCTGCGGGAGTCTACGAGCAGTACTTC. Residues: CASSFGAAGVYEQYF. Combining the CDR3 with reference TRBV5-4 and TRBJ2-7 gives the whole variable domain ETGVTQSPTHLIKTRGQQVTLRCSSQSGHNTVSWYQQALGQGPQFIFQYYREEENGRGNFPPRFSGLQFPNYSSELNVNALELDDSALYLCASSFGAAGVYEQYFGPGTRLTVT.

The table lists this clonotype with many counts. The V call is TRBV18, the J call TRBJ1-2; possible D gene TRBD1, 6 bases. Germline V CDR1 and CDR2: KGHSH, LQKENI. Trimming shortened V by 3 bases and J by 6 bases, and 8 bases separated the two germline ends. The CDR3 spans 12 residues. CDR3 coding DNA: TGTGCCAGCTCACCTTCAGGGGATGGCTACACCTTC. It encodes CASSPSGDGYTF.

Remarks on this clonotype: The junction does not match germline at one end; this may be a read error. V is TRBV7-9 and J is TRBJ2-7; the D is unclear. Germline CDR1 reads SEHNR; CDR2 reads FQNEAQ (reference sequence). The CDR3 contains 11 residues. This CDR3 is CASSQEYGQYF. CDR3 coding DNA: TGTGCCAGCAGCCAGGAGTACGGGCAGTACTTC. Complete variable domain (other parts from reference TRBV7-9 and TRBJ2-7): DTGVSQNPRHKITKRGQNVTFRCDPISEHNRLYWYRQTLGQGPEFLTYFQNEAQLEKSRLLSDRFSAERPKGSFSTLEIQRTEQGDSAMYLCASSQEYGQYFGPGTRLTVT.

The chain combines TRBV5-6 with TRBJ2-5; D might be TRBD2 (6 bases). V was clipped by 2 bases and J by 9 bases, with 8 bases between them. The CDR3 is made up of 11 amino acids. Looked up from germline, CDR1 is SGHDT and CDR2 is YYEEEE. This CDR3 reads CASSFGEAQYF. CDR3 in DNA: TGTGCCAGCAGCTTTGGGGAGGCCCAGTACTTC.

In this sample, this clonotype turned up a few times. The V and J genes are TRBV11-1 and TRBJ1-1; no firm D call. CDR3 length: 16 amino acids. From germline, CDR1 is SGHAT and CDR2 FQDESV (reference sequence). The V end was cut by 3 bases, the J end by 3 bases, with 17 bases between. CDR3 sequence: CASSFGGLDGDTEAFF. For the CDR3, the DNA is TGTGCCAGCAGCTTCGGAGGCCTCGATGGGGACACTGAAGCTTTCTTT.

This clonotype was seen ten or more times. V and J are TRBV20-1 and TRBJ2-7, with 7 positions matching TRBD2. The J segment lost 4 bases and the V segment lost 0 bases, leaving 6 bases of the junction unmatched. This CDR3 has 14 amino acids. CDR1 is DFQATT, CDR2 SNEGSKA, per germline (reference sequence). CDR3 nucleotide sequence: TGCAGTGCTAGAGATCGTCCTAGCGGATACGAGCAGTACTTC. Protein: CSARDRPSGYEQYF.

This chain links TRBV6-1 with TRBJ2-1; 12 nucleotides agree with TRBD2. In germline, CDR1 is MNHNS, CDR2 SASEGT. This CDR3 contains 16 residues. V trimming: 2 bases; J trimming: 2 bases; junction bases outside the gene matches: 1. Here the CDR3 DNA reads TGTGCCAGCAGTGAACGGACTAGCGGGACCTACAATGAGCAGTTCTTC. It yields the protein CASSERTSGTYNEQFF.

This clonotype occurred many times. The chain uses TRBV11-2 and TRBJ2-1; D unclear. Trimming pared 5 bases from V and 8 bases from J, leaving 10 bases between. Germline lookup yields CDR1 SGHAT and CDR2 FQNNGV. CDR3 length: 12 amino acids. The CDR3 loop reads CASSPGRDEQFF. DNA for the CDR3: TGTGCCAGCAGCCCAGGTAGGGATGAGCAGTTCTTC.

The table lists this clonotype with many counts. The rearrangement joins TRBV6-1 to TRBJ2-3; perhaps D is TRBD1 or TRBD2 (5 bases each). The CDR3 consists of 15 residues. The V end lost 7 bases, the J end lost 2 bases, and 16 bases lay between the germline ends. Per germline, CDR1 MNHNS and CDR2 SASEGT. CDR3 protein: CASTVSGTFTDTQYF. The DNA for the CDR3 is TGTGCCAGCACGGTGTCCGGGACCTTCACAGATACGCAGTATTTT.

This clonotype was found many times. The rearrangement links TRBV2 to TRBJ2-1; the D gene could be TRBD1 or TRBD2 (6 bases each). V was shortened by 6 bases and J by 8 bases, with 20 bases between the two germline ends. The CDR3 loop spans 15 amino acids. Germline V lookup: CDR1 SNHLY, CDR2 FYNNEI. CDR3 in amino acids: CASSVERLGGDEQFF. DNA of the CDR3: TGTGCCAGCAGCGTAGAAAGGCTCGGGGGCGATGAGCAGTTCTTC.

CDR3 in amino acids: CASRAQGARGYGYTF. Here the CDR3 DNA reads TGTGCCAGCAGAGCTCAGGGGGCGCGCGGCTATGGCTACACCTTC. This chain joins TRBV6-1 and TRBJ1-2; 8 nucleotides align to TRBD1. With V trimmed by 6 bases and J by 4 bases, 10 bases remained unmatched. The germline V gene encodes CDR1 MNHNS and CDR2 SASEGT. The CDR3 spans 15 residues.

This clonotype was counted at least ten times. The chain has TRBV2 and TRBJ1-1; weak D call: TRBD1 (6 bases). Trimming shortened V by 3 bases and J by 1 base, and 18 bases separated the two germline ends. This CDR3 has 17 residues. Germline CDR1 SNHLY, CDR2 FYNNEI. CDR3 loop: CASSDNGQTNQNTEAFF. The CDR3 DNA sequence: TGTGCCAGCAGTGACAATGGACAGACGAACCAGAACACTGAAGCTTTCTTT.

The chain links TRBV3-1 to TRBJ2-4; perhaps TRBD2 as D (6 bases). CDR1 is LGHDT, CDR2 YNNKEL, per germline (reference sequence). Trimming took 3 bases from V and 0 from J, leaving 21 bases between them. CDR3 length equals 19 residues. The CDR3 coding sequence is TGTGCCAGCAGCCATGGGTTTAGCGGACTATTGGGAGCCAAAAACATTCAGTACTTC. Amino acid sequence: CASSHGFSGLLGAKNIQYF.

This clonotype was counted many times. The chain has TRBV18 and TRBJ2-7; 7 positions match TRBD1. V lost 5 bases and J lost 0; bases outside the gene matches: 4. Germline V gives CDR1 KGHSH, CDR2 LQKENI. The CDR3 is made up of 14 amino acids. The CDR3 protein is CASSTGQSSYEQYF. The CDR3 DNA reads as TGTGCCAGCTCAACGGGACAGAGCTCCTACGAGCAGTACTTC.

In its sample, this clonotype was seen many times. The gene calls are TRBV20-1 and TRBJ2-7; D gene unclear. This CDR3 has 12 residues. Per the germline V gene, CDR1 is DFQATT and CDR2 is SNEGSKA (reference sequence). The V gene lost 1 base and the J gene lost 2 bases, with 6 bases spanning the gap. The CDR3: CSARVEPYEQYF. In DNA form, the CDR3 reads TGCAGTGCTAGAGTAGAACCCTACGAGCAGTACTTC.

The V and J genes are TRBV19 and TRBJ1-2; a weak D match, TRBD1 (5 bases). The CDR3 runs to 13 residues. Germline lookup yields CDR1 LNHDA and CDR2 SQIVND (reference sequence). V was clipped by 4 bases and J by 4 bases, with 10 bases between them. The CDR3 nucleotides are TGTGCCAGTAGTAGGGAGGGACCCTATGGCTACACCTTC. It translates to CASSREGPYGYTF.

This clonotype has a handful of counts. The CDR3 bases are TGTGCCAGCACAGGGGTTTACAATGAGCAGTTCTTC. This gives the protein CASTGVYNEQFF. The chain recombines TRBV6-1 with TRBJ2-1; D possibly corresponds to TRBD1 (6 bases). CDR3 size: 12 residues. Germline values: CDR1 MNHNS, CDR2 SASEGT. V lost 7 bases to trimming and J lost 4 bases, with 8 bases between them.

The genes are TRBV29-1 and TRBJ2-2; D is possibly TRBD2 (6 bases). Between the trimmed V and J ends, which lost 7 bases and 6 bases, there was a span of 9 bases. Germline V gene lookup returns CDR1 SQVTM and CDR2 ANQGSEA. The CDR3 extends over 11 amino acids. This CDR3 reads CSARGSGELFF. The CDR3 DNA reads TGCAGCGCCCGGGGGTCCGGGGAGCTGTTTTTT.

Ten or more counts support this clonotype. The rearrangement joins TRBV29-1 to TRBJ2-5; D tentatively reads TRBD1 or TRBD2 (5 bases each). Per germline, CDR1 SQVTM and CDR2 ANQGSEA. The CDR3 covers 13 residues. The V and J ends lost 7 bases and 1 base respectively, with 13 bases between them. The CDR3 loop is CSARDGSQETQYF. CDR3 DNA: TGCAGCGCCCGGGACGGAAGCCAAGAGACCCAGTACTTC.

This clonotype has at least ten counts. The chain has TRBV28 and TRBJ1-1, with D maybe TRBD1 (6 bases). From germline, CDR1 is MDHEN and CDR2 SYDVKM. With 5 bases removed from V and 7 bases from J, the gap between germline ends came to 14 bases. The CDR3 totals 13 residues. In DNA, the CDR3 is TGTGCCAGCAGTCCAGCGACAGGTATTGAAGCTTTCTTT. Its translation: CASSPATGIEAFF.

This clonotype was found many times. The J gene is TRBJ2-6, the V gene TRBV18, with no clear D. The CDR3 totals 12 residues. Germline values: CDR1 KGHSH, CDR2 LQKENI. V shed 8 bases and J shed 3 bases, with 5 bases lying between them. The CDR3 DNA reads TGTGCCAGCAGCAGTGGGGCCAACGTCCTGACTTTC. This translates into CASSSGANVLTF. The full variable domain, with the rest looked up from reference TRBV18 and TRBJ2-6, is NAGVMQNPRHLVRRRGQEARLRCSPMKGHSHVYWYRQLPEEGLKFMVYLQKENIIDESGMPKERFSAEFPKEGPSILRIQQVVRGDSAAYFCASSSGANVLTFGAGSRLTVL.

There are a few counts of this clonotype. This chain uses TRBV20-1 with TRBJ1-5; TRBD1 might be the D (6 bases). This CDR3 has 13 amino acids. Germline V gives CDR1 DFQATT, CDR2 SNEGSKA (reference sequence). With 5 bases removed from V and 7 bases from J, the gap between germline ends came to 15 bases. The CDR3, as DNA: TGCAGTGCTCGATCAGGGGATCGGCAGCCCCAGCATTTT. Translating it yields CSARSGDRQPQHF.

In this sample, this clonotype turned up many times. V is TRBV7-8 and J is TRBJ1-1; 7 bases fit TRBD1. CDR3 size: 15 residues. Germline V gives CDR1 SGHVS, CDR2 FQNEAQ. V lost 1 base, J lost 3 bases, and 5 bases stayed unmatched. CDR3 DNA sequence: TGTGCCAGCAGCTTAGAAGGGGGCCGGGACACTGAAGCTTTCTTT. Amino acids: CASSLEGGRDTEAFF. Supplemented by reference TRBV7-8 and TRBJ1-1, the full variable domain reads GAGVSQSPRYKVAKRGQDVALRCDPISGHVSLFWYQQALGQGPEFLTYFQNEAQLDKSGLPSDRFFAERPEGSVSTLKIQRTQQEDSAVYLCASSLEGGRDTEAFFGQGTRLTVV.